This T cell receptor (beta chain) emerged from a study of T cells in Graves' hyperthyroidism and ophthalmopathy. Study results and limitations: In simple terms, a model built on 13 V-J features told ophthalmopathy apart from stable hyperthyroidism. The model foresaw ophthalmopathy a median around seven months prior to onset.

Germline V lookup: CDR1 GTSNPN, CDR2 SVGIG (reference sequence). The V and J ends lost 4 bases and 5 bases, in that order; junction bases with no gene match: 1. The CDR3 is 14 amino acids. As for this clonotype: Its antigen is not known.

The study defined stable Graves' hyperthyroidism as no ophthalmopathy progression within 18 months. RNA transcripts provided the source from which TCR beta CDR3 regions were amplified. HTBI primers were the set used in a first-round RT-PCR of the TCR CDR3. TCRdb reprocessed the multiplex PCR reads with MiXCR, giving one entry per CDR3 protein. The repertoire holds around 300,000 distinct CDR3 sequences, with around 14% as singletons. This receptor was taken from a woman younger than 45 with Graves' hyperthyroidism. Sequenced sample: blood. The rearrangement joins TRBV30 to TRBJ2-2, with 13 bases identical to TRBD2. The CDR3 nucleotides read TGTGCCTGGAAACTAGCGGGAGGGACCGGGGAGCTGTTTTTT. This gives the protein CAWKLAGGTGELFF.